The 6 T cell receptor beta chains in this list originate from one sample, sequenced in a study of blood T cell repertoires in COVID-19. Here immunoSEQ multiplex PCR was the method, and the copy in TCRdb shows in-frame clones only, minus some. The sample consists of about 190,000 clones, more than 70% of them appearing once. Source material: peripheral blood. The receptors derive from a human donor in a cohort sampled during active COVID-19.

This chain joins TRBV2 and TRBJ1-5; TRBD1 matches 8 bases. Germline CDR1 is SNHLY and CDR2 is FYNNEI. With 7 bases clipped from V and 6 bases from J, the junction kept 11 bases outside the gene matches. The CDR3 runs 15 residues. The CDR3 protein is CASTQSQGASQPQHF. The CDR3 nucleotides are TGTGCCAGCACACAATCGCAGGGGGCGAGTCAGCCCCAGCATTTT.

This chain links TRBV5-4 with TRBJ2-5, with a weak D call TRBD2 (5 bases). The CDR3 sequence is 15 residues long. The germline CDR1 and CDR2 sequences are SGHNT and YYREEE (reference sequence). The V and J ends lost 0 bases and 4 bases respectively, with 13 bases between them. CDR3 in amino acids: CASSLAGIVAETQYF. As DNA, the CDR3 is TGTGCCAGCAGCTTGGCCGGGATAGTAGCAGAGACCCAGTACTTC.

This sequence joins TRBV5-4 and TRBJ1-6; D is perhaps TRBD1 (5 bases). This CDR3 region has 14 residues. V was cut by 4 bases and J by 7 bases, with 12 bases left in between. Germline values: CDR1 SGHNT, CDR2 YYREEE (reference sequence). CDR3 loop: CASSLGHTNSPLHF. CDR3 bases: TGTGCCAGCAGCCTGGGGCACACAAATTCACCCCTCCACTTT.

Concerning this clone itself: At one boundary the junction diverges from the germline segment, which might be a read error. The CDR3 nucleotides are TGTGCCAGCAGCCTAGCGGGGAGCACCGGGGAGCTGTTTTTT. Translated: CASSLAGSTGELFF. V and J are TRBV7-9 and TRBJ2-2; 9 nucleotides align to TRBD2. CDR3 size: 14 residues. The V gene's germline CDR1 is SEHNR and CDR2 FQNEAQ (reference sequence).

This clone appeared a few times. The V and J genes are TRBV30 and TRBJ1-6; D is unclear. The CDR3 has 13 amino acids. Trimming stripped 4 bases from V and 4 bases from J, with 8 bases between. The germline V gene encodes CDR1 GTSNPN and CDR2 SVGIG (reference sequence). The CDR3 loop reads CAWNSRYNSPLHF. The CDR3 bases are TGTGCCTGGAACTCTCGTTATAATTCACCCCTCCACTTT.

The chain is built from TRBV5-4 and TRBJ2-3; the D is unclear. Germline values: CDR1 SGHNT, CDR2 YYREEE (reference sequence). V was shortened by 3 bases and J by 2 bases, with 16 bases between the two germline ends. This CDR3 region has 16 residues. CDR3 region: CASSSARSKPTDTQYF. The CDR3 region has the DNA TGTGCCAGCAGCTCCGCGAGGAGTAAACCCACAGATACGCAGTATTTT.